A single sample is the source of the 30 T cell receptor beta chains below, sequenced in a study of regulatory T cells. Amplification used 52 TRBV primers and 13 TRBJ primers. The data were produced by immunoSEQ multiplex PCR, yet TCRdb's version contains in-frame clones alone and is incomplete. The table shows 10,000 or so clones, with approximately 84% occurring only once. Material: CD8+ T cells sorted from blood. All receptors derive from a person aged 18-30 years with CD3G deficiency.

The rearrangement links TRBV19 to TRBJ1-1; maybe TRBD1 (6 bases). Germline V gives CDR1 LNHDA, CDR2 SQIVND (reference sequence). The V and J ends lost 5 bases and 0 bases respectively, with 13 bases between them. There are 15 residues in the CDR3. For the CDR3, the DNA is TGTGCCAGTAGTCCGCTGACAGGCGTGAACACTGAAGCTTTCTTT. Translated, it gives CASSPLTGVNTEAFF. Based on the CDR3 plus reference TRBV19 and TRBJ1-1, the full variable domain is DGGITQSPKYLFRKEGQNVTLSCEQNLNHDAMYWYRQDPGQGLRLIYYSQIVNDFQKGDIAEGYSVSREKKESFPLTVTSAQKNPTAFYLCASSPLTGVNTEAFFGQGTRLTVV.

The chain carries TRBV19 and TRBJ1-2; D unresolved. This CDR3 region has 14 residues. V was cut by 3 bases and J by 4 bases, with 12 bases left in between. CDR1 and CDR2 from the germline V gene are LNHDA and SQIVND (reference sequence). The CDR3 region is CASSIRDGPYGYTF. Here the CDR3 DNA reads TGTGCCAGTAGTATCCGTGACGGACCCTATGGCTACACCTTC.

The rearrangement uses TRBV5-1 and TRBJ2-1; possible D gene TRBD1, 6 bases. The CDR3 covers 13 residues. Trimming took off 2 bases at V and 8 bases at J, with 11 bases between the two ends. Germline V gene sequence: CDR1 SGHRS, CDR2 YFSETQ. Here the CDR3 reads CASSFGRGHEQFF. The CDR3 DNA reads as TGCGCCAGCAGCTTTGGCAGGGGTCATGAGCAGTTCTTC.

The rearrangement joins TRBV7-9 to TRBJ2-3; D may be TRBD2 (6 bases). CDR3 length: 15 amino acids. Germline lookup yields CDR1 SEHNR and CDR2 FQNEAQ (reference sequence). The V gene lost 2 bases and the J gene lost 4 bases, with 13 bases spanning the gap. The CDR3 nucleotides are TGTGCCAGCAGCTTATGGGACGGGAGACCAGATACGCAGTATTTT. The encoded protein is CASSLWDGRPDTQYF.

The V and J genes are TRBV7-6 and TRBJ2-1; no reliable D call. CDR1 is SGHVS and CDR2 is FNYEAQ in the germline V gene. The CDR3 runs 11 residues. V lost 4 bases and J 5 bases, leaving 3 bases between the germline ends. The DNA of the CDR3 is TGTGCCAGCAGCTCTAACAATGAGCAGTTCTTC. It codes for CASSSNNEQFF.

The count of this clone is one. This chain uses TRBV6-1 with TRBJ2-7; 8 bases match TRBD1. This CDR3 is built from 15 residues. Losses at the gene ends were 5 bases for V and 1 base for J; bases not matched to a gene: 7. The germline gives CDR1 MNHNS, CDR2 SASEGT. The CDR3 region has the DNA TGTGCCAGCAGTAGGGACAGGATGAATTCCTACGAGCAGTACTTC. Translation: CASSRDRMNSYEQYF.

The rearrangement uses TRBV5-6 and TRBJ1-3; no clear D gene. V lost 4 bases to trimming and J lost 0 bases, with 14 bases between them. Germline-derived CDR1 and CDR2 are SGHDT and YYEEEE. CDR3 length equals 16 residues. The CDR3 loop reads CASSLRRSYSGNTIYF. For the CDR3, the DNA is TGTGCCAGCAGCCTACGGAGGAGTTACTCTGGAAACACCATATATTTT.

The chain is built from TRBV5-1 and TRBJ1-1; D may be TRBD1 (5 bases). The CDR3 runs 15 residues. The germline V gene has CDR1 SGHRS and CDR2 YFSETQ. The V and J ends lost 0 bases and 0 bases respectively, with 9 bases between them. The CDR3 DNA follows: TGCGCCAGCAGCTTGGAGGCAGGGATGAACACTGAAGCTTTCTTT. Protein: CASSLEAGMNTEAFF. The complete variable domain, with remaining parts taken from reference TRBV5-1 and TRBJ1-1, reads KAGVTQTPRYLIKTRGQQVTLSCSPISGHRSVSWYQQTPGQGLQFLFEYFSETQRNKGNFPGRFSGRQFSNSRSEMNVSTLELGDSALYLCASSLEAGMNTEAFFGQGTRLTVV.

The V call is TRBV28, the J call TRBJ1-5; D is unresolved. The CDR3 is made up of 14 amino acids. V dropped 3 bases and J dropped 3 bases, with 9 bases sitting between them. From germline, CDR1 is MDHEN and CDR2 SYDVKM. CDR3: CASSFGLFNQPQHF. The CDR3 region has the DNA TGTGCCAGCAGTTTCGGGTTGTTCAATCAGCCCCAGCATTTT. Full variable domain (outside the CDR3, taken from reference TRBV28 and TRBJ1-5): DVKVTQSSRYLVKRTGEKVFLECVQDMDHENMFWYRQDPGLGLRLIYFSYDVKMKEKGDIPEGYSVSREKKERFSLILESASTNQTSMYLCASSFGLFNQPQHFGDGTRLSIL.

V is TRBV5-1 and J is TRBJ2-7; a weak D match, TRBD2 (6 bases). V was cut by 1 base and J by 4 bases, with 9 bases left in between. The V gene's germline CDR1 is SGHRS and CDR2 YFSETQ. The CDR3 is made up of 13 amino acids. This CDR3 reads CASSLIGSYEQYF. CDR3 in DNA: TGCGCCAGCAGCTTGATCGGGAGTTACGAGCAGTACTTC.

In DNA form, the CDR3 reads TGTGCCAGCAGTTCGACAGGGGGCCGGGAGCCCCAGCATTTT. Amino acid sequence: CASSSTGGREPQHF. The gene calls are TRBV28 and TRBJ1-5, with 10 bases lining up with TRBD1. The CDR3 contains 14 residues. With 4 bases clipped from V and 8 bases from J, the junction kept 5 bases outside the gene matches. The germline gives CDR1 MDHEN, CDR2 SYDVKM.

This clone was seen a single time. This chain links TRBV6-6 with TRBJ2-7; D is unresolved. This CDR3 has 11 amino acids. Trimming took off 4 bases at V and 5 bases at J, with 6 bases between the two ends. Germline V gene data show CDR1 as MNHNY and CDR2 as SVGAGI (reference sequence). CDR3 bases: TGTGCCAGCAGTTTGGGGAACGAGCAGTACTTC. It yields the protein CASSLGNEQYF.

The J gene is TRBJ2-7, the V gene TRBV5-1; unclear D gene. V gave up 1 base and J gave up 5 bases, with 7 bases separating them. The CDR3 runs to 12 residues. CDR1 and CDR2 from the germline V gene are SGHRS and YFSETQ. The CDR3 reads CASSLYVHEQYF. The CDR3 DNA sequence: TGCGCCAGCAGCTTGTATGTCCACGAGCAGTACTTC.

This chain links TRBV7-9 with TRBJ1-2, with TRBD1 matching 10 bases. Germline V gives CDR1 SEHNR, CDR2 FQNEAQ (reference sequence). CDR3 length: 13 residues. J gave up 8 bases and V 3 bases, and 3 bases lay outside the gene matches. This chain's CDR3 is CASSLTGGDGYTF. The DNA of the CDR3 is TGTGCCAGCAGCTTGACAGGGGGCGACGGCTACACCTTC.

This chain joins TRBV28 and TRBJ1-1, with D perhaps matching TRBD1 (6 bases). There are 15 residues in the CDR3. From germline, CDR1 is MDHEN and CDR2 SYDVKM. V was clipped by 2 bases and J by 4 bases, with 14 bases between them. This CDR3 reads CASSLVGGAVTEAFF. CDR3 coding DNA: TGTGCCAGCAGTTTAGTTGGGGGCGCGGTCACTGAAGCTTTCTTT.

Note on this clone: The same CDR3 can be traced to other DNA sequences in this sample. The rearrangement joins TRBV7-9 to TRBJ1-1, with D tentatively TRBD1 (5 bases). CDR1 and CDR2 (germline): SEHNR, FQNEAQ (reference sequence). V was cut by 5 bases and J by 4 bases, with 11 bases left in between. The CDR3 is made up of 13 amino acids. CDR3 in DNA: TGTGCCAGCAGCCGGGGCGAAGGCACTGAAGCTTTCTTT. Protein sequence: CASSRGEGTEAFF.

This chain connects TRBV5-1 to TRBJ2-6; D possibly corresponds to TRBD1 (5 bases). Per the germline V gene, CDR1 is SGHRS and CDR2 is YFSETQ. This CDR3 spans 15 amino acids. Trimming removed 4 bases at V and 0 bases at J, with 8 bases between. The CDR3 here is CASSPGNSGANVLTF. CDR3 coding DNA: TGCGCCAGCAGCCCAGGGAACTCTGGGGCCAACGTCCTGACTTTC.

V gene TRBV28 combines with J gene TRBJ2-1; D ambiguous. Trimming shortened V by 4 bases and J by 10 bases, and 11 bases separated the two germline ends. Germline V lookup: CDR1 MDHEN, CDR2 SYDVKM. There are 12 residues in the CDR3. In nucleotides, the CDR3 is TGTGCCAGCAGTTCCAGACTGGCAGAGCAGTTCTTC. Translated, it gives CASSSRLAEQFF.

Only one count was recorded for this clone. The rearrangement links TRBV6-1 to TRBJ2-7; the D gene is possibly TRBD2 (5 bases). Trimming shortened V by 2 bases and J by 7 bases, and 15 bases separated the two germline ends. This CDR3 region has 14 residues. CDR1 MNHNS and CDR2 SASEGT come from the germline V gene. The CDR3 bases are TGTGCCAGCAGTGAATCGGCTGCCTCGGGGGAGCAGTACTTC. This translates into CASSESAASGEQYF.

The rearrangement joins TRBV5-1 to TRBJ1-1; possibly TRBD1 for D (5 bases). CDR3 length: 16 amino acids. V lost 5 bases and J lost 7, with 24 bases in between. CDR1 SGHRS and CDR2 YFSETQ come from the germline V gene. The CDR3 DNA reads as TGCGCCAGCAGTCTGGGGACGGACGGGGCTAAGAGTGAAGCTTTCTTT. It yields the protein CASSLGTDGAKSEAFF.

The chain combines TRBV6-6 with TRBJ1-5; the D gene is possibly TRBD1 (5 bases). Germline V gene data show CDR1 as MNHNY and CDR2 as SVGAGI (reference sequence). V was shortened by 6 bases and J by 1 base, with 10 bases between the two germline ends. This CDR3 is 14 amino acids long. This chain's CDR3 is CASRKGRSNQPQHF. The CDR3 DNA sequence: TGTGCCAGCAGAAAGGGACGGAGCAATCAGCCCCAGCATTTT.

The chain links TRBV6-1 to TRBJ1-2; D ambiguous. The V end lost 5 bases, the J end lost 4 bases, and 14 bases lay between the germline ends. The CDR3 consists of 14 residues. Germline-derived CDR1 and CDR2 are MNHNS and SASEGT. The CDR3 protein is CASSKGDISYGYTF. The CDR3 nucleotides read TGTGCCAGCAGTAAGGGCGACATCAGCTATGGCTACACCTTC.

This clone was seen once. Here the CDR3 DNA reads TGTGCCAGCAGCTTAGTTGAGACTAGCAATAATGAGCAGTTCTTC. Protein product: CASSLVETSNNEQFF. The chain combines TRBV7-9 with TRBJ2-1, with 7 bases identical to TRBD2. The CDR3 runs 15 residues. Germline V gene lookup returns CDR1 SEHNR and CDR2 FQNEAQ (reference sequence). The J segment lost 7 bases and the V segment lost 1 base, leaving 7 bases of the junction unmatched.

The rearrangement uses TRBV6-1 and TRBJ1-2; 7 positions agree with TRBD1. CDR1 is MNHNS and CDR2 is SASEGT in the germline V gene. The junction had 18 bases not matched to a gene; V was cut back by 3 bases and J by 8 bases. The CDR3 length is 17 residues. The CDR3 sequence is CASSESVRDSLGGGYTF. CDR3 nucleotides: TGTGCCAGCAGTGAGAGTGTACGGGACAGCCTTGGAGGCGGCTACACCTTC.

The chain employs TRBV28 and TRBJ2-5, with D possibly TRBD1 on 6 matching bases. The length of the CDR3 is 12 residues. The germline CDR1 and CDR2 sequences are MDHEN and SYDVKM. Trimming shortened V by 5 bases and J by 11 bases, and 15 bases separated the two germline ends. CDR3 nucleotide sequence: TGTGCCAGCAGTCATACAGGGCGCGCTCAGTACTTC. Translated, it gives CASSHTGRAQYF.

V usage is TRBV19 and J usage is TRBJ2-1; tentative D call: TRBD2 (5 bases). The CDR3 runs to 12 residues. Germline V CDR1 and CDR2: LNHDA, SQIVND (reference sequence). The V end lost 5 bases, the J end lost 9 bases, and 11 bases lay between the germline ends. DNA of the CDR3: TGTGCCAGTAGTTACCTGGGGAGTGAGCAGTTCTTC. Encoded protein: CASSYLGSEQFF. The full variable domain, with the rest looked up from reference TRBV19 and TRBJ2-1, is DGGITQSPKYLFRKEGQNVTLSCEQNLNHDAMYWYRQDPGQGLRLIYYSQIVNDFQKGDIAEGYSVSREKKESFPLTVTSAQKNPTAFYLCASSYLGSEQFFGPGTRLTVL.

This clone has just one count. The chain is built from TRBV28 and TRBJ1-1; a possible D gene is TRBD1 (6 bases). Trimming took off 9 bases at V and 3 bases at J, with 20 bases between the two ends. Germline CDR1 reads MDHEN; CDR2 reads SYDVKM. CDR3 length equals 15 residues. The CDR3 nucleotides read TGTGCCAGTGGCGGGGCCAGGGGTGAGTACACTGAAGCTTTCTTT. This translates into CASGGARGEYTEAFF.

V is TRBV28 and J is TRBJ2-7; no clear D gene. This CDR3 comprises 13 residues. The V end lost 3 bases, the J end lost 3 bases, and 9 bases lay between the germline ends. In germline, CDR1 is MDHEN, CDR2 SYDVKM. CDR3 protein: CASSFDRNYEQYF. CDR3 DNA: TGTGCCAGCAGTTTCGACCGGAACTACGAGCAGTACTTC.

The CDR3 region is CASSLPTGPRTEAFF. The CDR3 DNA reads as TGTGCCAGCAGCCTTCCGACAGGACCGAGGACTGAAGCTTTCTTT. The chain joins TRBV28 to TRBJ1-1; a weak D match, TRBD1 (6 bases). V was clipped by 6 bases and J by 5 bases, with 19 bases between them. Germline CDR1 reads MDHEN; CDR2 reads SYDVKM. The length of the CDR3 is 15 residues.

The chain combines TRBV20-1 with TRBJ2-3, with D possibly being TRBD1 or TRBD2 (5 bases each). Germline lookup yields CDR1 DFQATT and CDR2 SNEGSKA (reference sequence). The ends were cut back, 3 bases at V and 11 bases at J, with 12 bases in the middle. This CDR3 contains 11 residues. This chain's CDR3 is CSARRGEVQYF. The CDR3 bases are TGCAGTGCTAGGAGGGGAGAGGTGCAGTATTTT.